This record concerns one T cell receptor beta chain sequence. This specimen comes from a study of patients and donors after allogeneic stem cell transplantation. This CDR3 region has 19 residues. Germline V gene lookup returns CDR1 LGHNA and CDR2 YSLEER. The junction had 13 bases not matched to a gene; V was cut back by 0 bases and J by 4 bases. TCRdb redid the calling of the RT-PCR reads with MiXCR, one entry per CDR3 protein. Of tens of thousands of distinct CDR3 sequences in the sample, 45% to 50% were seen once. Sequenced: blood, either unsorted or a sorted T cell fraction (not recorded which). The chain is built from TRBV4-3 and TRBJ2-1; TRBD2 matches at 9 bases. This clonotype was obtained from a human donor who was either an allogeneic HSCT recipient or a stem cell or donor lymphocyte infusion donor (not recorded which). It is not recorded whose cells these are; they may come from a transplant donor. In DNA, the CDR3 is TGCGCCAGCAGCCAAGACCGCGGGAGGGCCGACTTATTATACAATGAGCAGTTCTTC. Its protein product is CASSQDRGRADLLYNEQFF.